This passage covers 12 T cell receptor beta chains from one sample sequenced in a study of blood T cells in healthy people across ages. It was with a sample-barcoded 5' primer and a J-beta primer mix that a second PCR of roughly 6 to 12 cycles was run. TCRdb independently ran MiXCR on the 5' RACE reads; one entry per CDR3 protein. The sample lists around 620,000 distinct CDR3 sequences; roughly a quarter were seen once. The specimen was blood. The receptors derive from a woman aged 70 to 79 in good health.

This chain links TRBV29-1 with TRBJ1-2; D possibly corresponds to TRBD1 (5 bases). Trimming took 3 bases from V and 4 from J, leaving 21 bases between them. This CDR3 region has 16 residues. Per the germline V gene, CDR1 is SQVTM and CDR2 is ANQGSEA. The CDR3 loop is CSVEEGSPTVGYGYTF. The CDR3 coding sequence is TGCAGCGTTGAGGAGGGGTCCCCCACTGTGGGCTATGGCTACACCTTC.

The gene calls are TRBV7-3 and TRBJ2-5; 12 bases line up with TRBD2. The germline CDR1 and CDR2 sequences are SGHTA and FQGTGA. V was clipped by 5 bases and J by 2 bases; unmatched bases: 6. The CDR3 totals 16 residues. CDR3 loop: CASSPSGGVLQETQYF. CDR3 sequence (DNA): TGTGCCAGCAGCCCTAGCGGGGGGGTTCTTCAAGAGACCCAGTACTTC.

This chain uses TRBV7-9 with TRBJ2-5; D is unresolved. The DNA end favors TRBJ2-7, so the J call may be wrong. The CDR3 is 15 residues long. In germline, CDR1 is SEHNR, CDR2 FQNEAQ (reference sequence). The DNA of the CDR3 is TGTGCCAGCAGCTCCGTTAAAACCCTATCCTACGAGCAGTACTTC. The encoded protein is CASSSVKTLSYEQYF.

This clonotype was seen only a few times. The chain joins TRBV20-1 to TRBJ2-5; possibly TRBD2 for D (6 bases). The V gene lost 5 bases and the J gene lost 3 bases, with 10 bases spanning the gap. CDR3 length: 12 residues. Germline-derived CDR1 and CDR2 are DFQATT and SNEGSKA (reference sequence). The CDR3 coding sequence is TGCAGTGCTGGAGGGGTGGAAGAGACCCAGTACTTC. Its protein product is CSAGGVEETQYF.

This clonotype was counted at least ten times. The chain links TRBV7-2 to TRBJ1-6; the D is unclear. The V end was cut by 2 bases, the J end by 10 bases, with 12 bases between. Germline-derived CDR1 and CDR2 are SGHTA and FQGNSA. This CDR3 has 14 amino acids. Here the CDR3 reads CASSLSALGSPLHF. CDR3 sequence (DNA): TGTGCCAGCAGCTTATCGGCCCTGGGGTCACCCCTCCACTTT.

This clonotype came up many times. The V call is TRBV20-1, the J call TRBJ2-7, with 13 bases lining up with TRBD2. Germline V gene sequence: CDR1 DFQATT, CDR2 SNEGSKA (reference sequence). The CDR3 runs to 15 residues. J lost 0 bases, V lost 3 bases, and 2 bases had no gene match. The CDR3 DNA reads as TGCAGTGCTAGGACTAGCGGGGGGAGCTCCTACGAGCAGTACTTC. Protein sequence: CSARTSGGSSYEQYF.

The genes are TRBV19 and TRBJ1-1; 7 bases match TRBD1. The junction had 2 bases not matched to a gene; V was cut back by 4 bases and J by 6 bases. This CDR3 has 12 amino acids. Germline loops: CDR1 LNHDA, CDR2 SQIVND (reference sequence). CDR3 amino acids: CASSRTGSEAFF. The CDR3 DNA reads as TGTGCCAGTAGTAGGACAGGCTCTGAAGCTTTCTTT.

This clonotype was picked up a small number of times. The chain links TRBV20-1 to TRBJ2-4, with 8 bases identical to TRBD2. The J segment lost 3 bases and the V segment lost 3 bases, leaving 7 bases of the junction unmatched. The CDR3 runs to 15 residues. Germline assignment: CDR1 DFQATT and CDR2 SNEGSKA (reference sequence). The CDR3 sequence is CSASKAGGFKNIQYF. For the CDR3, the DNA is TGCAGTGCTAGTAAGGCGGGGGGCTTCAAAAACATTCAGTACTTC.

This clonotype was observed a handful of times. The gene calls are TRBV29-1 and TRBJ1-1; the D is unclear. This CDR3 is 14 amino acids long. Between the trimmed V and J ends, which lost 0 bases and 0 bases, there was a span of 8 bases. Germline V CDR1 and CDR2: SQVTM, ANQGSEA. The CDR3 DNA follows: TGCAGCGTTGAAGATCCCTTCTTGAACACTGAAGCTTTCTTT. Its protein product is CSVEDPFLNTEAFF.

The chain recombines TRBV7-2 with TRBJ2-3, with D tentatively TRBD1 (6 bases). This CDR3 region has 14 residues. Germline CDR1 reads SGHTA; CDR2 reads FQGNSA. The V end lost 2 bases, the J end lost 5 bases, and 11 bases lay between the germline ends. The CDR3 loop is CASSLNRAIDTQYF. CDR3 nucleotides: TGTGCCAGCAGCTTAAACAGGGCGATAGATACGCAGTATTTT.

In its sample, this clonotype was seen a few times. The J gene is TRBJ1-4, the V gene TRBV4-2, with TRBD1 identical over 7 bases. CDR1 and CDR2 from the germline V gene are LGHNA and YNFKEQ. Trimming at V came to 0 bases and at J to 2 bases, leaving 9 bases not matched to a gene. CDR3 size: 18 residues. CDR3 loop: CASSQDPQGWKTNEKLFF. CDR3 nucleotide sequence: TGTGCCAGCAGCCAAGATCCACAGGGGTGGAAGACTAATGAAAAACTGTTTTTT.

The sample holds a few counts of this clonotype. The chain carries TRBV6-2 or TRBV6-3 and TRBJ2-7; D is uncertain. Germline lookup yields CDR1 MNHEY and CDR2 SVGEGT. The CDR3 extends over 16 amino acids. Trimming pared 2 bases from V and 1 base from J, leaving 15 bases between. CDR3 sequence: CASSYGYRTNSYEQYF. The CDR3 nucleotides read TGTGCCAGCAGTTACGGGTATCGGACGAATTCCTACGAGCAGTACTTC.